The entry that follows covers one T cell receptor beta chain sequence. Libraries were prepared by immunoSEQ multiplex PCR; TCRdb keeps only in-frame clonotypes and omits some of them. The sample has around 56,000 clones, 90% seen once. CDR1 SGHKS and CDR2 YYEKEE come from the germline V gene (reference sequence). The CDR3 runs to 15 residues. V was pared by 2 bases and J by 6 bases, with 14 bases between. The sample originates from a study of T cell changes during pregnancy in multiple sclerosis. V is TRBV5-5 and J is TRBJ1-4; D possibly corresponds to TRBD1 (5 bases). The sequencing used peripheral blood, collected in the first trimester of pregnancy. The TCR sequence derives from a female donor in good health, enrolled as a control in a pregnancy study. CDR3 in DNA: TGTGCCAGCAGCTTTTCCGGCGGGGGGGATGAAAAACTGTTTTTT. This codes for CASSFSGGGDEKLFF.